These 30 T cell receptor beta chains were all obtained from the same sample, sequenced in a study of spatial heterogeneity in lung cancer. TCRdb used MiXCR to reprocess the 5' RACE reads, holding one entry per CDR3 protein. In the table there are a few thousand distinct CDR3 sequences, approximately 30% of which are singletons. Time point in this sample: sample taken at primary tumor resection. Frozen PBMC, nontumor lung or tumor provided whole RNA, which was sequenced unsorted. Sequencing was performed on PBMCs, taken at surgery. The source of these receptors is a female donor with early-stage non-small cell lung cancer.

Only a few counts were recorded for this clonotype. For a library built for alpha chains, this beta chain is a stray read; little rests on its size. This chain joins TRBV28 and TRBJ1-1, with TRBD1 identical over 7 bases. Germline CDR1 reads MDHEN; CDR2 reads SYDVKM. CDR3 length equals 12 residues. The junction had 4 bases not matched to a gene; V was cut back by 8 bases and J by 4 bases. This CDR3 is CASQGGGTEAFF. The CDR3, as DNA: TGTGCCAGCCAAGGGGGCGGCACTGAAGCTTTCTTT.

Details on this clonotype: The size of this beta chain means little, since it is a stray read in a library made for alpha chains. This sequence joins TRBV7-2 and TRBJ2-3, with a tentative D call TRBD1 (5 bases). With 3 bases removed from V and 6 bases from J, the gap between germline ends came to 10 bases. The CDR3 totals 13 residues. Germline CDR1 is SGHTA and CDR2 is FQGNSA. Here the CDR3 reads CASSFIAGDTQYF. The CDR3 region has the DNA TGTGCCAGCAGCTTCATTGCAGGGGATACGCAGTATTTT.

Remarks on this clonotype: A library made for alpha chains picked up this beta chain off target, so its size means little. This rearrangement joins TRBV24-1 to TRBJ2-3; a weak D match, TRBD1 (5 bases). CDR3 length: 14 residues. Trimming took 5 bases from V and 1 from J, leaving 9 bases between them. Germline CDR1 KGHDR, CDR2 SFDVKD. The CDR3 DNA is TGTGCCACCAGTGTTGGACACCGCACAGATACGCAGTATTTT. Encoded protein: CATSVGHRTDTQYF.

In the case of this clonotype: A library made for alpha chains picked up this beta chain off target, so its size means little. The gene calls are TRBV11-2 and TRBJ2-3; D is unclear. The V end was cut by 1 base, the J end by 1 base, with 9 bases between. This CDR3 contains 15 residues. Germline CDR1 is SGHAT and CDR2 is FQNNGV. CDR3 protein: CASSLALAGTDTQYF. The DNA of the CDR3 is TGTGCCAGCAGCTTAGCGCTTGCGGGCACAGATACGCAGTATTTT.

Concerning this clonotype itself: This beta chain turned up in a library designed for alpha chains; as an off-target read, its abundance says little. The V call is TRBV18, the J call TRBJ2-1; 15 nucleotides align to TRBD2. Trimming at V came to 6 bases and at J to 5 bases, leaving 5 bases not matched to a gene. The CDR3 runs to 16 residues. Germline CDR1 reads KGHSH; CDR2 reads LQKENI. The CDR3 nucleotides are TGTGCCAGCTCGATCGGACTAGCGGGAGGGGACAATGAGCAGTTCTTC. Protein: CASSIGLAGGDNEQFF.

About this clonotype itself: In a library made to pick up alpha chains, this beta chain is a stray read with a size that means little. The CDR3 DNA reads as TGTGCCAGCAGCTTGGACTTCTACCGAGGCCCGATGGTAAGCTCCTACAATGAGCAGTTCTTC. It yields the protein CASSLDFYRGPMVSSYNEQFF. The chain combines TRBV5-6 with TRBJ2-1; D not resolved. CDR3 length equals 21 residues. CDR1 and CDR2 from the germline V gene are SGHDT and YYEEEE. The V gene lost 0 bases and the J gene lost 0 bases, with 25 bases spanning the gap.

Regarding this clonotype: This beta chain is a stray read from a library made for alpha chains; its abundance is not meaningful. The chain is built from TRBV2 and TRBJ1-5; a weak D match, TRBD1 (5 bases). The length of the CDR3 is 14 residues. V was trimmed by 4 bases and J by 1 base, leaving 8 bases between them. Germline V gene sequence: CDR1 SNHLY, CDR2 FYNNEI. CDR3 coding DNA: TGTGCCAGCAGTGGGGAGGGGAGCAATCAGCCCCAGCATTTT. Translated, it gives CASSGEGSNQPQHF.

Of note for this clonotype: Since it is a stray read in a library aimed at alpha chains, this beta chain has a size that is not meaningful. The chain uses TRBV25-1 and TRBJ2-1, with D perhaps matching TRBD1 or TRBD2 (5 bases each). The V gene lost 1 base and the J gene lost 8 bases, with 18 bases spanning the gap. Germline values: CDR1 MGHDK, CDR2 SYGVNS. The CDR3 contains 16 residues. CDR3 loop: CASSESGAGNLYEQFF. The CDR3 DNA follows: TGTGCCAGCAGTGAATCCGGGGCAGGAAACCTATATGAGCAGTTCTTC.

Note on this clonotype: Found in a library prepared for alpha chains, this beta chain is an off-target read, and its abundance has little meaning. The chain joins TRBV2 to TRBJ2-1; D uncertain. From germline, CDR1 is SNHLY and CDR2 FYNNEI. This CDR3 is built from 14 residues. V was trimmed by 5 bases and J by 2 bases, leaving 10 bases between them. DNA for the CDR3: TGTGCCAGCAGTACCGAGTACCCCTACAATGAGCAGTTCTTC. Translation gives CASSTEYPYNEQFF.

This clonotype was counted only a few times. Because this beta chain is a stray read in a library intended to capture alpha chains, its abundance should not be given much weight. V is TRBV12-3 or TRBV12-4 and J is TRBJ2-3; no clear D gene. CDR3 size: 12 residues. Trimming shortened V by 4 bases and J by 10 bases, and 12 bases separated the two germline ends. The CDR3 reads CASSSVPTAQYF. DNA of the CDR3: TGTGCCAGCAGTTCAGTCCCTACGGCGCAGTATTTT.

This clonotype was counted only a few times. This beta chain was picked up by a library intended for alpha chains and is off target, so its count carries little meaning. The chain uses TRBV3-1 and TRBJ2-1; no reliable D call. This CDR3 region has 16 residues. Germline V CDR1 and CDR2: LGHDT, YNNKEL (reference sequence). Trimming shortened V by 0 bases and J by 4 bases, and 13 bases separated the two germline ends. The CDR3 here is CASSQEENYLYNEQFF. The CDR3 nucleotides read TGTGCCAGCAGCCAAGAGGAAAATTATTTATACAATGAGCAGTTCTTC.

To note about this clonotype: The library was designed around alpha chains, so this beta chain is a stray read whose abundance carries little weight. The genes are TRBV25-1 and TRBJ2-7, with a possible D match to TRBD1 (6 bases). V was shortened by 2 bases and J by 5 bases, with 13 bases between the two germline ends. The CDR3 is made up of 14 amino acids. The germline CDR1 and CDR2 sequences are MGHDK and SYGVNS. CDR3 loop: CASSEPVYRDEQYF. DNA for the CDR3: TGTGCCAGCAGTGAACCCGTCTACAGGGACGAGCAGTACTTC.

Concerning this clonotype: The size of this beta chain means little, since it is a stray read in a library made for alpha chains. The chain recombines TRBV11-2 with TRBJ2-2; perhaps TRBD2 as D (5 bases). V shed 7 bases and J shed 2 bases, with 17 bases lying between them. The CDR3 runs 16 residues. The V gene's germline CDR1 is SGHAT and CDR2 FQNNGV. CDR3 coding DNA: TGTGCCAGCACCTCAATCAGCGGCTCCAACACCGGGGAGCTGTTTTTT. Its translation: CASTSISGSNTGELFF.

As for this clonotype: Found in a library prepared for alpha chains, this beta chain is an off-target read, and its abundance has little meaning. V usage is TRBV7-2 and J usage is TRBJ2-1; 12 bases match TRBD2. Germline V gene sequence: CDR1 SGHTA, CDR2 FQGNSA. This CDR3 region has 13 residues. V lost 8 bases and J lost 9; bases outside the gene matches: 5. In DNA form, the CDR3 reads TGTGCCAGCCGGACTAGCGGGACGAGTGAGCAGTTCTTC. Its protein is CASRTSGTSEQFF.

A word on this clonotype: This beta chain lies outside the target of a library built for alpha chains; its clone size means little. This chain connects TRBV4-3 to TRBJ2-1, with 12 bases aligning to TRBD2. V was clipped by 2 bases and J by 1 base; unmatched bases: 0. CDR1 LGHNA and CDR2 YSLEER come from the germline V gene. This CDR3 has 16 amino acids. CDR3 region: CASSQLAGGSYNEQFF. The CDR3 DNA follows: TGCGCCAGCAGCCAACTAGCGGGAGGGTCCTACAATGAGCAGTTCTTC.

With regard to this clonotype: This beta chain slipped into a library made for alpha chains as a stray read, so its size is not meaningful. V usage is TRBV5-6 and J usage is TRBJ2-4, with TRBD1 matching over 8 bases. Losses at the gene ends were 6 bases for V and 8 bases for J; bases not matched to a gene: 16. CDR3 length: 16 residues. Germline lookup yields CDR1 SGHDT and CDR2 YYEEEE. CDR3 coding DNA: TGTGCCAGCACAGTGCGCCAGGGACAGGTAGCTGACATTCAGTACTTC. Protein product: CASTVRQGQVADIQYF.

Notes on this clonotype: Because the library targeted alpha chains, this beta chain is an off-target read whose size means little. The chain has TRBV27 and TRBJ2-3; D is unresolved. The V gene's germline CDR1 is MNHEY and CDR2 SMNVEV (reference sequence). Trimming removed 3 bases at V and 0 bases at J, with 7 bases between. The CDR3 spans 14 residues. In DNA, the CDR3 is TGTGCCAGCAGTTTGGAGCTAAGCACAGATACGCAGTATTTT. Its protein product is CASSLELSTDTQYF.

As to this clonotype: With the library built for alpha chains, this beta chain is off target and its frequency is not meaningful. The J gene is TRBJ2-1, the V gene TRBV6-6; the match to TRBD2 covers 12 bases. In germline, CDR1 is MNHNY, CDR2 SVGAGI (reference sequence). There are 22 residues in the CDR3. V shed 6 bases, J shed 2 bases, and the junction held 23 bases outside the gene matches. The CDR3 DNA reads as TGTGCCAGCAGAACCTCGCCCCAGACTAGCGGGAGCCTGACCCGGCCCTACAATGAGCAGTTCTTC. This translates into CASRTSPQTSGSLTRPYNEQFF.

For this clonotype: This beta chain represents an off-target read in a library built for alpha chains; its size is of limited meaning. V gene TRBV5-5 combines with J gene TRBJ2-7; the match to TRBD1 covers 7 bases. The CDR3 sequence is 15 residues long. The ends lost 4 bases at V and 5 bases at J; junction bases unmatched: 12. CDR1 is SGHKS, CDR2 YYEKEE, per germline (reference sequence). The CDR3 DNA reads TGTGCCAGCAGCAGAAGGACAGGTCAAAGAAACGAGCAGTACGTC. This gives the protein CASSRRTGQRNEQYV.

There are a few counts of this clonotype. Because the library targeted alpha chains, this beta chain is an off-target read whose size means little. This chain links TRBV3-1 with TRBJ2-5, with a tentative D call TRBD2 (5 bases). V was clipped by 3 bases and J by 4 bases, with 9 bases between them. The CDR3 has 13 amino acids. Germline CDR1 reads LGHDT; CDR2 reads YNNKEL (reference sequence). The CDR3: CASSHRGGETQYF. Written as DNA, the CDR3 is TGTGCCAGCAGCCACCGAGGAGGAGAGACCCAGTACTTC.

Only a few counts were recorded for this clonotype. This beta chain came through as a stray read in a library set up for alpha chains, and its size says little. The J gene is TRBJ2-1, the V gene TRBV24-1; D is uncertain. The CDR3 length is 14 residues. CDR1 KGHDR and CDR2 SFDVKD come from the germline V gene. V was clipped by 5 bases and J by 8 bases, with 15 bases between them. CDR3 in DNA: TGTGCCACCAGTGTAGGGTCGGCCTCCCATGAGCAGTTCTTC. This translates into CATSVGSASHEQFF.

On this clonotype: This beta chain lies outside the target of a library built for alpha chains; its clone size means little. The chain employs TRBV7-9 and TRBJ2-6, with D hard to call. The CDR3 sequence is 14 residues long. Germline V gives CDR1 SEHNR, CDR2 FQNEAQ (reference sequence). The V gene lost 5 bases and the J gene lost 7 bases, with 12 bases spanning the gap. The CDR3 loop reads CASSRMVRANVLTF. CDR3 DNA sequence: TGTGCCAGCAGCCGGATGGTAAGAGCCAACGTCCTGACTTTC.

Only a few counts were recorded for this clonotype. A library prepared for alpha chains yielded this beta chain as an off-target read; its size is of little meaning. This sequence joins TRBV4-3 and TRBJ2-2; D gene ambiguous. Deletions cut 1 base from V and 6 bases from J, with 12 bases between. Germline V gene sequence: CDR1 LGHNA, CDR2 YSLEER. The CDR3 extends over 15 amino acids. The CDR3 region is CASSQGWSLAGELFF. The CDR3 nucleotides read TGCGCCAGCAGCCAAGGATGGAGTCTCGCCGGGGAGCTGTTTTTT.

This clonotype was observed a few times. Since the library was made to target alpha chains, this beta chain is a stray read and its abundance is not meaningful. This chain connects TRBV20-1 to TRBJ2-7, with D maybe TRBD2 (5 bases). V was clipped by 2 bases and J by 1 base, with 12 bases between them. The CDR3 consists of 14 residues. In germline, CDR1 is DFQATT, CDR2 SNEGSKA (reference sequence). The CDR3 bases are TGCAGTGCTAGAAGCGGTCTACTATCCTACGAGCAGTACTTC. This translates into CSARSGLLSYEQYF.

About this clonotype: This beta chain is a stray sequence in a library constructed for alpha chains; its clone size is not meaningful. This sequence joins TRBV20-1 and TRBJ2-1; no firm D call. This CDR3 is built from 13 residues. V lost 6 bases to trimming and J lost 9 bases, with 18 bases between them. Germline CDR1 DFQATT, CDR2 SNEGSKA (reference sequence). This chain's CDR3 is CSATLAKGLEQFF. In DNA, the CDR3 is TGCAGTGCGACGCTTGCGAAAGGGCTTGAGCAGTTCTTC.

This clonotype has a handful of counts. A library prepared for alpha chains yielded this beta chain as an off-target read; its size is of little meaning. The V call is TRBV12-3 or TRBV12-4, the J call TRBJ2-1; D is possibly TRBD1 (5 bases). Between the trimmed V and J ends, which lost 7 bases and 4 bases, there was a span of 23 bases. The CDR3 covers 17 residues. This chain's CDR3 is CASNPGMWRQTYNEQFF. In DNA form, the CDR3 reads TGTGCCAGCAACCCAGGGATGTGGAGACAGACATACAATGAGCAGTTCTTC.

Points on this clonotype: This beta chain is an off-target read within a library intended for alpha chains, so its frequency means little. This rearrangement joins TRBV7-2 to TRBJ2-3; possible D gene TRBD1, 5 bases. Germline values: CDR1 SGHTA, CDR2 FQGNSA. V lost 1 base to trimming and J lost 3 bases, with 11 bases between them. The CDR3 has 15 amino acids. The CDR3 nucleotides read TGTGCCAGCAGCTTAGGGCCAGGGATGACAGATACGCAGTATTTT. It translates to CASSLGPGMTDTQYF.

This clonotype appeared a few times. The library was prepared for alpha chains; this beta chain is a stray read, so its frequency means little. The chain couples TRBV9 to TRBJ2-5; possible D gene TRBD2, 5 bases. CDR3 length: 13 residues. V gave up 2 bases and J gave up 5 bases, with 10 bases separating them. CDR1 and CDR2 from the germline V gene are SGDLS and YYNGEE. The CDR3 here is CASSVVGAETQYF. CDR3 in DNA: TGTGCCAGCAGCGTTGTGGGAGCGGAGACCCAGTACTTC.

A note on this clonotype: This beta chain is a stray sequence in a library constructed for alpha chains; its clone size is not meaningful. The chain uses TRBV20-1 and TRBJ1-1; D might be TRBD1 (5 bases). Germline V lookup: CDR1 DFQATT, CDR2 SNEGSKA (reference sequence). V dropped 3 bases and J dropped 4 bases, with 6 bases sitting between them. The CDR3 has 11 residues. This CDR3 is CSARGGTEAFF. As DNA, the CDR3 is TGCAGTGCTAGGGGGGGCACTGAAGCTTTCTTT.

A few counts support this clonotype. Because this beta chain is a stray read in a library intended to capture alpha chains, its abundance should not be given much weight. The V call is TRBV11-1, the J call TRBJ2-1; TRBD1 might be the D (5 bases). CDR1 and CDR2 from the germline V gene are SGHAT and FQDESV (reference sequence). The V end lost 7 bases, the J end lost 1 base, and 17 bases lay between the germline ends. CDR3 length: 16 amino acids. Written as DNA, the CDR3 is TGTGCCAGCAACAAATTCGACAGAAGTTCCTACAATGAGCAGTTCTTC. Residues: CASNKFDRSSYNEQFF.